This T cell receptor (beta chain) originates from a study of blood T cell repertoires in COVID-19. Looking at the study overall: The analysed material was cDNA or gDNA that came from T cells, B-cell-depleted T cells, or PBMCs.

Profiled with immunoSEQ multiplex PCR; TCRdb holds only in-frame clones, not every one. The data show approximately 210,000 clones, under 90% seen once. CDR3 size: 14 residues. CDR1 and CDR2 (germline): SGDLS, YYNGEE. V dropped 3 bases and J dropped 9; count of bases not matched to a gene: 11. The chain employs TRBV9 and TRBJ2-5, with 7 positions matching TRBD1. Source material: peripheral blood. This TCR was sampled from a man between 45 and 60 years old with COVID-19, enrolled during active disease. CDR3 loop: CASSGSTGNGAQYF. The CDR3 DNA reads as TGTGCCAGCAGCGGATCGACAGGGAATGGGGCCCAGTACTTC.